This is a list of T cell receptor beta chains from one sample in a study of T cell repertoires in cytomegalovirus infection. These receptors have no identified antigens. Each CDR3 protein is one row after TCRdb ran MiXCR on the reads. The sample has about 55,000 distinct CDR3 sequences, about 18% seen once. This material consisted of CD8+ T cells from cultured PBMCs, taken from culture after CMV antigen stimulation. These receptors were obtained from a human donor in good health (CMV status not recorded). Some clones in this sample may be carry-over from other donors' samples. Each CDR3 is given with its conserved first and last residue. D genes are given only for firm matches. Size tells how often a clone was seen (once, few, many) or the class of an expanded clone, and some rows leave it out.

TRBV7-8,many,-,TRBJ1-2,TGTGCCAGCAGCCCAGGTCGGGGGGGCGGAAAATACTATGGCTACACCTTC,CASSPGRGGGKYYGYTF
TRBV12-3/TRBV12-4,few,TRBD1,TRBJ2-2,TGTGCCAGCAGTGCCCCGGCAGGGGGTAACACCGGGGAGCTGTTTTTT,CASSAPAGGNTGELFF
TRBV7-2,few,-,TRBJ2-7,TGTGCCAGCAGCTTAAGAGGGCGGGATAGCGGATCCTACGAGCAGTACTTC,CASSLRGRDSGSYEQYF
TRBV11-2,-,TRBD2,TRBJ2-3,TGTGCCAGCAGCAGGACTAGCGGGAGGGCCAAAGATGCGCAGTATTTT,CASSRTSGRAKDAQYF
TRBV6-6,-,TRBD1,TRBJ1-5,TGTGCCAGCAGGGACAGGGGAGTCGGCAATCAGCCCCAGCATTTT,CASRDRGVGNQPQHF
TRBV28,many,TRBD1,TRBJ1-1,TGTGCCAGCAGGCCGACAGGGCCCCCCGGGGAAGCTTTCTTT,CASRPTGPPGEAFF
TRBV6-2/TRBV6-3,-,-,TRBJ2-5,TGTGCCAGCAGTGGGACTGCACAAGAGACCCAGTACTTC,CASSGTAQETQYF
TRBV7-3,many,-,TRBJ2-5,TGTGCCAGCAGTCGGGGGGCCGCCGAGACCCAGTACTTC,CASSRGAAETQYF
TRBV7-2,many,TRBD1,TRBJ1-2,TGTGCCAGCAGCTTAGGACAGGGCTATGGCTACACCTTC,CASSLGQGYGYTF
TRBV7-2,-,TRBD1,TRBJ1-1,TGTGCCAGCAGCTACGGACAGGGGGCCATAGTGAACACTGAAGCTTTCTTT,CASSYGQGAIVNTEAFF
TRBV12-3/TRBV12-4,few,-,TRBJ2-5,TGTGCCAGCAGTTTAGTTCGGGCCAACCAAGAGACCCAGTACTTC,CASSLVRANQETQYF
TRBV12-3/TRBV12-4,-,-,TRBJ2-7,TGTGCCAGCACTCTACGCGCGGGCACTGCCTACGAGCAGTACTTC,CASTLRAGTAYEQYF
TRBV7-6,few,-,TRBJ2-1,TGTGCCAGCAGCTTATACTCCTACAATGAGCAGTTCTTC,CASSLYSYNEQFF
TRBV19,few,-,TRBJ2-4,TGTGCCAGTAGGCAGGGCTTTGGCATTCAGTACTTC,CASRQGFGIQYF
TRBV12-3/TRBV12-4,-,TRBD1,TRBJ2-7,TGTGCCAGCTCACCCGTTTCGGGGACAGTGGTCTACGAGCAGTACTTC,CASSPVSGTVVYEQYF
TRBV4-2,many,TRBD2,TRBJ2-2,TGTGCCAGCAGCCAAGATTTGACCAGCGGGGCCACCACCGGGGAGCTGTTTTTT,CASSQDLTSGATTGELFF
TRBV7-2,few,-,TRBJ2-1,TGTGCCAGCAGCCCTGCAGGGGCCTCCGGGTTCTTC,CASSPAGASGFF
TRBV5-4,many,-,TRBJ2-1,TGTGCCAGCAGCTTGGACCTATCCTACAATGAGCAGTTCTTC,CASSLDLSYNEQFF
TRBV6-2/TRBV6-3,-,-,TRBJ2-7,TGTGCCAGCAGTTTAGGGACTTCCTACGAGCAGTACTTC,CASSLGTSYEQYF
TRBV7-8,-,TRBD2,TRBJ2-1,TGTGCCAGCGTGCGGCGGGGGGGAGGCAATGAGCAGTTCTTC,CASVRRGGGNEQFF
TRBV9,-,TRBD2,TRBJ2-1,TGTGCCAGCAGCTCCAGCGGGGGACTAGCACCACCCTACAATGAGCAGTTCTTC,CASSSSGGLAPPYNEQFF
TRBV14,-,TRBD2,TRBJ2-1,TGTGCCAGCAGCCAAGATAGGGTAGCGGGAGGTCTTGAGCAGTTCTTC,CASSQDRVAGGLEQFF
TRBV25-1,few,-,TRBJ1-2,TGTGCCAGCAGTGAGAGTGGGCAGGGGAAGGAAAATGGCTACACCTTC,CASSESGQGKENGYTF
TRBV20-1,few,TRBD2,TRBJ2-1,TGCAGTGCTAGAGCTGAGCGGGGGGCCCTACCCTTCAATGAGCAGTTCTTC,CSARAERGALPFNEQFF
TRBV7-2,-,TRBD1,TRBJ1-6,TGTGCCAGCAGCTTTCCTCGGGACAGGGATAATTCACCCCTCCACTTT,CASSFPRDRDNSPLHF
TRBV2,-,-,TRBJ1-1,TGTGCCAGCGTTTCGAACACTGAAGCTTTCTTT,CASVSNTEAFF
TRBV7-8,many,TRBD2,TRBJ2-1,TGTGCCAGCAGCAGCCTGCCTAGCGGGAAGGGTGAGCAGTTCTTC,CASSSLPSGKGEQFF
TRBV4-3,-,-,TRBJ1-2,TGCGCCAGCAGCCAAGCGGCCCGATCGGGAGGCTACACCTTC,CASSQAARSGGYTF
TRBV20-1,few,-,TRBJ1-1,TGCAGTGGGGGCTCAGGGAAGAACACTGAAGCTTTCTTT,CSGGSGKNTEAFF
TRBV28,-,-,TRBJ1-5,TGTGCCAGCAGTTTATTGGGGGGGGGTGGCAATCAGCCCCAGCATTTT,CASSLLGGGGNQPQHF
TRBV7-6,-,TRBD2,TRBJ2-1,TGTGCCAGCAGCCGAGGGACTAGCGGGATGGGCACCTACAATGAGCAGTTCTTC,CASSRGTSGMGTYNEQFF
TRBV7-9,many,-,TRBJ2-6,TGTGCCAGCAGCCGACTGGCCAACGTCCTGACTTTC,CASSRLANVLTF
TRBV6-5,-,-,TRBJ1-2,TGTGCCAGCAGTTACTCAGGCACCCCGGAGGGTAGTGATGGCTACACCTTC,CASSYSGTPEGSDGYTF
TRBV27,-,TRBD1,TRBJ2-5,TGTGCCAGCAGCACCACAGGGGTGGAAGAGACCCAGTACTTC,CASSTTGVEETQYF
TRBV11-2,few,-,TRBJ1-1,TGTGCCAGCAGCTTAAACGAAGCCCGAACTGAGAACACTGAAGCTTTCTTT,CASSLNEARTENTEAFF
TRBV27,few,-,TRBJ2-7,TGTGCCAGCAGTTTGAGAGGAGAGCAGTACTTC,CASSLRGEQYF
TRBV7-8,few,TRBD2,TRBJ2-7,TGTGCCAGCAGCCACCACCTAGCGCAAGCGGGAGGATACGAGCAGTACTTC,CASSHHLAQAGGYEQYF
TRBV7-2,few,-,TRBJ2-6,TGTGCCAGCAGCTTGAACAGGGTCTCTGGGGCCAACGTCCTGACTTTC,CASSLNRVSGANVLTF
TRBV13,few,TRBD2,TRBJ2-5,TGTGCCAGCAGCACGACTAGCGGGGCAGGGAAAGAGACCCAGTACTTC,CASSTTSGAGKETQYF
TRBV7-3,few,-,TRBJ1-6,TGTGCCAGCAGCTCGGCCGGGGGCGGTTCACCCCTCCACTTT,CASSSAGGGSPLHF
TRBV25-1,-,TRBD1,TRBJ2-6,TGTGCCAGCAGTAAGGGACAGGGGCCCTCTGGGGCCAACGTCCTGACTTTC,CASSKGQGPSGANVLTF
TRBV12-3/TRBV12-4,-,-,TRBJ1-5,TGTGCCAGCAGTTTTTACAGGGCTGATCAGCCCCAGCATTTT,CASSFYRADQPQHF
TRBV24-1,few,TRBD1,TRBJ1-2,TGTGCCACCAGTGAATCGGACAGGGGAGGATGGGACTATGGCTACACCTTC,CATSESDRGGWDYGYTF
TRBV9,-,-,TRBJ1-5,TGTGCCAGCGGGTCAGGGGGCAATCAGCCCCAGCATTTT,CASGSGGNQPQHF
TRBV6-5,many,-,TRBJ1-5,TGTGCCAGCAGTATGACTTATAGCAATCAGCCCCAGCATTTT,CASSMTYSNQPQHF